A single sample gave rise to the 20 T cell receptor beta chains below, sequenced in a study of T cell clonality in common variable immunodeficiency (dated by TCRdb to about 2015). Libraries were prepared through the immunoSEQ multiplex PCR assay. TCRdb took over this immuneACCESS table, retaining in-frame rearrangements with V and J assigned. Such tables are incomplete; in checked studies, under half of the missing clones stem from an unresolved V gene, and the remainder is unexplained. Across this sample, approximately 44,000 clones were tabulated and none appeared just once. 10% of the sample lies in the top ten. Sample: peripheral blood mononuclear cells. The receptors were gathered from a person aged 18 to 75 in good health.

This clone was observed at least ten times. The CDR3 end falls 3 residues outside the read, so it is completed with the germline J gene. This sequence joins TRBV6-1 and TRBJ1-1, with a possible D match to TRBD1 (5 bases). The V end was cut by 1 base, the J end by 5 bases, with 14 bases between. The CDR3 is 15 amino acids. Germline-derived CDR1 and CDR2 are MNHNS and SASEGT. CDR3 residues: CASSEVWGGRTEAFF. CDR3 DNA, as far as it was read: TGTGCCAGCAGTGAAGTTTGGGGGGGGAGGACTGAA.

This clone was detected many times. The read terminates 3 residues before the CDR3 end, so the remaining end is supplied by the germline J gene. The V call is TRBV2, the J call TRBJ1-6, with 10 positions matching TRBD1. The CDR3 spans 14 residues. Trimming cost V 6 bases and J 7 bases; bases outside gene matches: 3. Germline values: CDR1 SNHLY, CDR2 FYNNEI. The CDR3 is CASRPGQGNSPLHF. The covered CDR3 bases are TGTGCCAGCAGACCGGGACAGGGGAATTCACCC.

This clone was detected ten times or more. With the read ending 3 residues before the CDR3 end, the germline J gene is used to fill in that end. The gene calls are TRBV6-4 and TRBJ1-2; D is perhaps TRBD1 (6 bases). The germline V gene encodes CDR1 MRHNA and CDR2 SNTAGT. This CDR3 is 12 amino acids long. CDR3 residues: CASSDVRDIYTF. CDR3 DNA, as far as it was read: TGTGCCAGCAGTGACGTACGGGACATC.

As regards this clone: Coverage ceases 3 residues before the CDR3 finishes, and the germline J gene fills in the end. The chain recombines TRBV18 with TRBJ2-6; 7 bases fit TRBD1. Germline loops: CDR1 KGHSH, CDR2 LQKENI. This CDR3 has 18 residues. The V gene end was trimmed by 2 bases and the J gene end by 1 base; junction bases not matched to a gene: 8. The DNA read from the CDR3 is TGTGCCAGCTCACCATCGACAGGGAGCCGGTCTGGGGCCAACGTC. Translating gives CASSPSTGSRSGANV. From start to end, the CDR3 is CASSPSTGSRSGANVLTF.

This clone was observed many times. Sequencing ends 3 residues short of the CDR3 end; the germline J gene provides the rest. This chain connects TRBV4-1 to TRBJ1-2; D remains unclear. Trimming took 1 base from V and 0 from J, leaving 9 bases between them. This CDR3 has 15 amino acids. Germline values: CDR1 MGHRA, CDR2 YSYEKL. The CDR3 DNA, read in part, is TGCGCCAGCAGCCAAGCTCAGGCCTCTAACTATGGC. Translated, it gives CASSQAQASNYG. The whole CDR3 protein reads CASSQAQASNYGYTF.

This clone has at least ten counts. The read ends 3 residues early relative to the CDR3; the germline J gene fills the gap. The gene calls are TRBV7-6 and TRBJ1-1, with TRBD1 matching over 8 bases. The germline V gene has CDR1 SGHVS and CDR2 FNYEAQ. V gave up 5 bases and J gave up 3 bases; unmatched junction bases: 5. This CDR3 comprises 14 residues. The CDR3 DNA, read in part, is TGTGCCAGCAGCACGACAGGGGAGTACACTGAA. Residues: CASSTTGEYTE. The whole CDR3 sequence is CASSTTGEYTEAFF.

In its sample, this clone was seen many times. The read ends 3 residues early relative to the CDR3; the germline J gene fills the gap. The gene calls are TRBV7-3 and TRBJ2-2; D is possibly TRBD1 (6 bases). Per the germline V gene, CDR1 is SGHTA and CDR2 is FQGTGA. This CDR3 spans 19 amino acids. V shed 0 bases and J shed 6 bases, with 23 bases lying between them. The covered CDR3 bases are TGTGCCAGCAGCTTAACCCACCGGGACACCCGGGAACTTCCCGGGGAG. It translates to CASSLTHRDTRELPGE. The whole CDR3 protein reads CASSLTHRDTRELPGELFF.

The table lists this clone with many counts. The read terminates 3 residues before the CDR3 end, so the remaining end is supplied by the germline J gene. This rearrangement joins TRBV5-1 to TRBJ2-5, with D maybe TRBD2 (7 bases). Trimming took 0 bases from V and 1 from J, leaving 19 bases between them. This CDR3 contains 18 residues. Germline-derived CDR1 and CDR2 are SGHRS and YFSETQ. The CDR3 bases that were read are TGCGCCAGCAGCTTGGCCAGGGCGGCGGGGGCACTCCAAGAGACC. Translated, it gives CASSLARAAGALQET. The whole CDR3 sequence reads CASSLARAAGALQETQYF.

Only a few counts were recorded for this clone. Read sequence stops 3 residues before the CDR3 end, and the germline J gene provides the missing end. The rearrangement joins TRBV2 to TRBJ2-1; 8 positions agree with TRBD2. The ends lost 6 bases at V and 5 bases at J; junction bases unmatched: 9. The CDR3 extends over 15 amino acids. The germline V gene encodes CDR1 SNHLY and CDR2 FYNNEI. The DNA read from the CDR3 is TGTGCCAGCAGATTAAGCGGGGGCGGTAACAATGAG. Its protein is CASRLSGGGNNE. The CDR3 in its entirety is CASRLSGGGNNEQFF.

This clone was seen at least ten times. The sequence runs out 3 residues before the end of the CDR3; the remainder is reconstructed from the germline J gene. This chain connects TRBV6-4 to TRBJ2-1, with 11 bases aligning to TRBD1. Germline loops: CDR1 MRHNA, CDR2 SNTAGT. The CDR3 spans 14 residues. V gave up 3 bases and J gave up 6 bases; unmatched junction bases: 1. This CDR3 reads CASSEGQGGNEQFF. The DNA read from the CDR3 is TGTGCCAGCAGTGAGGGACAGGGGGGCAATGAG.

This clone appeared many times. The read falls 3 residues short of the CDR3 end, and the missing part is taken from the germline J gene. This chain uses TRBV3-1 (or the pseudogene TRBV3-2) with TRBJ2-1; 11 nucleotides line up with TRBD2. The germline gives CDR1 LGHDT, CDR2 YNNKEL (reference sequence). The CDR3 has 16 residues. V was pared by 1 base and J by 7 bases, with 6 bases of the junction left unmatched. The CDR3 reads CASSQGKLAGGNEQFF. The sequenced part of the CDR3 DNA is TGTGCCAGCAGCCAAGGGAAGCTAGCGGGGGGTAATGAG.

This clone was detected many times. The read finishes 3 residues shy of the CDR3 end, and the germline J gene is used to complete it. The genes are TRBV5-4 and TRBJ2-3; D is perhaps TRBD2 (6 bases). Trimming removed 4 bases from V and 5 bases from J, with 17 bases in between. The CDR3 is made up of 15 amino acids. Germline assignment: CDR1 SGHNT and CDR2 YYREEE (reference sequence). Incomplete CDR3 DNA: TGTGCCAGCAGCCCGTGGGGGGAGGCGGGAGATACG. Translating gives CASSPWGEAGDT. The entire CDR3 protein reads CASSPWGEAGDTQYF.

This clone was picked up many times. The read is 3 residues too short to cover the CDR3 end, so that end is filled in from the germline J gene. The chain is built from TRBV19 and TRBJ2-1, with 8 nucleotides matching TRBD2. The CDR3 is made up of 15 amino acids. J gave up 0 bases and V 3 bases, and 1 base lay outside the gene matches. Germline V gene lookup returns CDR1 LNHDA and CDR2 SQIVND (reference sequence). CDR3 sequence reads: CASSISGSSYNEQFF. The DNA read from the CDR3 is TGTGCCAGTAGTATCAGCGGGAGCTCCTACAATGAG.

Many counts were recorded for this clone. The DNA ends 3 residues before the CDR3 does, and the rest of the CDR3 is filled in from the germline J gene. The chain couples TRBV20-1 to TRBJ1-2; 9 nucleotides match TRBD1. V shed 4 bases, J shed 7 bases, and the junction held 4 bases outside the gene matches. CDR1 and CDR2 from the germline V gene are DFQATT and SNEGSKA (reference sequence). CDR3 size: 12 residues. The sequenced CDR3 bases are TGCAGTGCTACAACAGGGGGCTCTGGC. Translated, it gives CSATTGGSG. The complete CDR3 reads CSATTGGSGYTF.

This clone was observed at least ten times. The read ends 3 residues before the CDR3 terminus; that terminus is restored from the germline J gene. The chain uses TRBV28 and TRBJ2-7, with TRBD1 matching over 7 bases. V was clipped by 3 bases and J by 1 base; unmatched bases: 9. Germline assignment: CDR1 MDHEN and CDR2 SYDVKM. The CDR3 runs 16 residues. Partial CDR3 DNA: TGTGCCAGCAGTTTGCCCAGACAGGGTTTTTCCTACGAG. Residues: CASSLPRQGFSYE. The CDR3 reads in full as CASSLPRQGFSYEQYF.

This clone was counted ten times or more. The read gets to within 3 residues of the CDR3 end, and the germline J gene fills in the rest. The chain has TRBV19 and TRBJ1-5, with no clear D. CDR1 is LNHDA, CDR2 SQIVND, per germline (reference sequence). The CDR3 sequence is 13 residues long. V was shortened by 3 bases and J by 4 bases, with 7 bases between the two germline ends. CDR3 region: CASSISGNQPQHF. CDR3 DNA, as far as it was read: TGTGCCAGTAGTATTTCAGGAAATCAGCCC. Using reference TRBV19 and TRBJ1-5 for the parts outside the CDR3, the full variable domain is DGGITQSPKYLFRKEGQNVTLSCEQNLNHDAMYWYRQDPGQGLRLIYYSQIVNDFQKGDIAEGYSVSREKKESFPLTVTSAQKNPTAFYLCASSISGNQPQHFGDGTRLSIL.

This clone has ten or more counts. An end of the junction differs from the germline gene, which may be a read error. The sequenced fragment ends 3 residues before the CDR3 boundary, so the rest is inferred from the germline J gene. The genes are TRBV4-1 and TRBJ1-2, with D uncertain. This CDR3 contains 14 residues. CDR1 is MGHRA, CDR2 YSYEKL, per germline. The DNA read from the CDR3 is TGCGCCAACAGCCAAGATCGGGGAGGAAGCGGC. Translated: CANSQDRGGSG. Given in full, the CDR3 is CANSQDRGGSGYTF.

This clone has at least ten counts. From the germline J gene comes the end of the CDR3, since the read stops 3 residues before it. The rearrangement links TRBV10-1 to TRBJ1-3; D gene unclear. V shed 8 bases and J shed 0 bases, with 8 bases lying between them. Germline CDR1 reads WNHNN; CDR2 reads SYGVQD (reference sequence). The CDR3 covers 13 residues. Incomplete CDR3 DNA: TGCGCCAGCGGATCGGGCTCTGGAAACACC. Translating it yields CASGSGSGNT. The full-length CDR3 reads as CASGSGSGNTIYF.

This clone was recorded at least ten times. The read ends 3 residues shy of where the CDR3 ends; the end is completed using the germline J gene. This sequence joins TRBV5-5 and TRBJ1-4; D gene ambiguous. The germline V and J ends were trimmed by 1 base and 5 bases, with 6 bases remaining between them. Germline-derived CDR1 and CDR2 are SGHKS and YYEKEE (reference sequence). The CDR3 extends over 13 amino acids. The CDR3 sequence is CASSLFPNEKLFF. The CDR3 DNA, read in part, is TGTGCCAGCAGCTTGTTCCCGAATGAAAAA.

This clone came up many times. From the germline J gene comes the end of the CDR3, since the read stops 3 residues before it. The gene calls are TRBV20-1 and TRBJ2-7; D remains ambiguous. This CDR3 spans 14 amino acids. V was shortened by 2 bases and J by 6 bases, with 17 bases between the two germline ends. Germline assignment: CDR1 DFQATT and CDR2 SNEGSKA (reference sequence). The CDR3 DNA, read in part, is TGCAGTGCTAGATCCCCCTTAGGGCTGGGCGAG. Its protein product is CSARSPLGLGE. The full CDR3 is CSARSPLGLGEQYF.